Below are 16 T cell receptor beta chains sequenced from a single sample in a study of CD8 T cells in Susac syndrome. Random hexamers primed reverse transcription of about 0.45 to 1 ug RNA. TCRdb fed the immunoSEQ multiplex PCR reads into MiXCR, producing one record per CDR3 protein. The sample includes 150,000 to 190,000 distinct CDR3 sequences, 90% to 95% seen only once; the top ten take 0.2% to 0.25%. Input material: CD8+ T cells from PBMCs. The origin of the receptors is a human donor with multiple sclerosis.

The J gene is TRBJ2-1, the V gene TRBV4-3; 9 bases agree with TRBD2. With 1 base clipped from V and 8 bases from J, the junction kept 6 bases outside the gene matches. The CDR3 has 15 amino acids. Germline CDR1 reads LGHNA; CDR2 reads YSLEER. The CDR3 sequence: CASSQGGGASDEQFF. The CDR3 coding sequence is TGCGCCAGCAGCCAAGGCGGGGGGGCTTCAGATGAGCAGTTCTTC.

The chain carries TRBV15 and TRBJ1-6; the D is unclear. Trimming removed 4 bases at V and 8 bases at J, with 6 bases between. This CDR3 has 12 amino acids. Germline loops: CDR1 LNHNV, CDR2 YYDKDF (reference sequence). The CDR3 DNA is TGTGCCACCAGCATCGACGATTCACCCCTCCACTTT. The encoded protein is CATSIDDSPLHF.

The rearrangement links TRBV2 to TRBJ1-2, with a weak D call TRBD1 (6 bases). This CDR3 is 13 amino acids long. V was clipped by 5 bases and J by 6 bases, with 13 bases between them. Germline V gene sequence: CDR1 SNHLY, CDR2 FYNNEI. CDR3 DNA sequence: TGTGCCAGCAGTACAGGGTATGGTAATGGCTACACCTTC. Amino acid sequence: CASSTGYGNGYTF.

This clonotype appeared a single time. This chain links TRBV6-5 with TRBJ1-6; D is possibly TRBD1 (5 bases). The germline CDR1 and CDR2 sequences are MNHEY and SVGAGI. This CDR3 has 11 residues. The germline V and J ends were trimmed by 2 bases and 15 bases, with 8 bases remaining between them. The CDR3 nucleotides read TGTGCCAGCAGTTACGCGGGACTCCTCCACTTT. The encoded protein is CASSYAGLLHF.

Only a few counts were recorded for this clonotype. The gene calls are TRBV4-1 and TRBJ2-1; D might be TRBD1 or TRBD2, each matching 6 bases. Deletions cut 1 base from V and 0 bases from J, with 13 bases between. The CDR3 covers 17 residues. Germline V gene sequence: CDR1 MGHRA, CDR2 YSYEKL. CDR3 sequence reads: CASSQVLRGVSYNEQFF. The CDR3 nucleotides read TGCGCCAGCAGCCAAGTCCTAAGGGGGGTCTCCTACAATGAGCAGTTCTTC.

This chain joins TRBV20-1 and TRBJ2-7, with D perhaps being TRBD1 or TRBD2 (5 bases each). Trimming took off 3 bases at V and 7 bases at J, with 19 bases between the two ends. Germline V lookup: CDR1 DFQATT, CDR2 SNEGSKA (reference sequence). This CDR3 spans 14 amino acids. CDR3 loop: CSARARVGVSEQYF. CDR3 in DNA: TGCAGTGCTAGGGCCCGCGTGGGGGTGAGTGAGCAGTACTTC.

The V call is TRBV3-1, the J call TRBJ1-1, with 7 positions matching TRBD1. The CDR3 is made up of 16 amino acids. The V gene end was trimmed by 1 base and the J gene end by 5 bases; junction bases not matched to a gene: 10. CDR1 is LGHDT, CDR2 YNNKEL, per germline (reference sequence). The CDR3 here is CASSQGRAGGRTEAFF. The CDR3 DNA sequence: TGTGCCAGCAGCCAAGGCCGGGCAGGGGGTCGAACTGAAGCTTTCTTT.

The V and J genes are TRBV4-3 and TRBJ2-1; D ambiguous. The CDR3 has 13 residues. Trimming left V 0 bases short and J 8 bases short, with 8 bases between. The germline V gene has CDR1 LGHNA and CDR2 YSLEER. The CDR3 region is CASSQDSHYEQFF. For the CDR3, the DNA is TGCGCCAGCAGCCAAGATTCCCACTATGAGCAGTTCTTC.

V usage is TRBV28 and J usage is TRBJ2-5; 11 bases fit TRBD1. Germline lookup yields CDR1 MDHEN and CDR2 SYDVKM. Germline trimming cut 6 bases from V and 1 base from J; bases unmatched to any gene: 4. This CDR3 is 15 amino acids long. The CDR3 here is CASRPGQGVQETQYF. The CDR3 bases are TGTGCCAGCAGACCGGGACAGGGGGTCCAAGAGACCCAGTACTTC.

V is TRBV12-3 or TRBV12-4 and J is TRBJ1-5, with TRBD1 as a possible D gene (5 bases). This CDR3 comprises 14 residues. Trimming pared 3 bases from V and 6 bases from J, leaving 12 bases between. The CDR3 is CASSFGGAAQPQHF. The CDR3 coding sequence is TGTGCCAGCAGTTTCGGAGGGGCCGCTCAGCCCCAGCATTTT.

The genes are TRBV29-1 and TRBJ2-7, with 7 bases lining up with TRBD1. Germline CDR1 reads SQVTM; CDR2 reads ANQGSEA. There are 13 residues in the CDR3. Trimming at V came to 2 bases and at J to 3 bases, leaving 4 bases not matched to a gene. CDR3 protein: CSVETDRSYEQYF. DNA of the CDR3: TGCAGCGTTGAAACGGACAGGAGCTACGAGCAGTACTTC.

The V gene is TRBV6-6, the J gene TRBJ2-3; TRBD2 agrees at 8 bases. The CDR3 totals 14 residues. Germline V gene lookup returns CDR1 MNHNY and CDR2 SVGAGI (reference sequence). V shed 5 bases, J shed 5 bases, and the junction held 6 bases outside the gene matches. The chain's CDR3 is CASSRGGRGDTQYF. The CDR3 nucleotides are TGTGCCAGCAGTCGCGGGGGGCGGGGAGATACGCAGTATTTT.

This rearrangement joins TRBV4-1 to TRBJ2-3; D is ambiguous. Germline values: CDR1 MGHRA, CDR2 YSYEKL. This CDR3 has 16 residues. Trimming removed 0 bases from V and 4 bases from J, with 14 bases in between. The CDR3 region is CASSQEATEKPDTQYF. In DNA form, the CDR3 reads TGCGCCAGCAGCCAAGAAGCAACAGAGAAGCCAGATACGCAGTATTTT.

V usage is TRBV6-5 and J usage is TRBJ2-5, with 7 bases matching TRBD1. Germline V gives CDR1 MNHEY, CDR2 SVGAGI. The CDR3 is 13 amino acids. V shed 2 bases and J 4 bases; nucleotides not matched to a gene: 1. CDR3 in DNA: TGTGCCAGCAGTTACGGACAGGTAGAGACCCAGTACTTC. Its protein product is CASSYGQVETQYF.

The V and J genes are TRBV29-1 and TRBJ2-7, with 10 bases lining up with TRBD1. Looked up from germline, CDR1 is SQVTM and CDR2 is ANQGSEA. The ends lost 4 bases at V and 2 bases at J; junction bases unmatched: 11. The CDR3 contains 16 residues. CDR3 protein: CSVGGGTGASPYEQYF. Here the CDR3 DNA reads TGCAGCGTTGGAGGAGGGACAGGGGCCTCCCCCTACGAGCAGTACTTC.

In DNA form, the CDR3 reads TGTGCCACCTTTCATCCCGGGGTCACAGATACGCAGTATTTT. This gives the protein CATFHPGVTDTQYF. The rearrangement links TRBV15 to TRBJ2-3; D is perhaps TRBD2 (5 bases). The germline CDR1 and CDR2 sequences are LNHNV and YYDKDF (reference sequence). The CDR3 runs to 14 residues. Trimming pared 8 bases from V and 2 bases from J, leaving 14 bases between.